The 12 T cell receptor beta chains presented below share a single source sample, sequenced in a study of breast tumors, draining lymph nodes, adjacent tissues. TCRdb reprocessed the multiplex PCR reads via MiXCR and lists one record per CDR3 protein. The data hold about 46,000 distinct CDR3 sequences, with about 21% observed a single time. The sequencing input was breast tumor tissue. All receptors derive from a female donor with breast cancer. Some clones in this sample may be carry-over from other donors' samples.

The V and J genes are TRBV27 and TRBJ2-3; D may be TRBD2 (5 bases). V dropped 0 bases and J dropped 0 bases, with 10 bases sitting between them. This CDR3 spans 16 amino acids. The V gene's germline CDR1 is MNHEY and CDR2 SMNVEV (reference sequence). The CDR3: CASSLSRAVSTDTQYF. In DNA, the CDR3 is TGTGCCAGCAGTTTATCGCGAGCGGTTAGCACAGATACGCAGTATTTT.

This clonotype showed up many times. In DNA form, the CDR3 reads TGTGCCAGCAGCGCCGACCGGGACACCCCCGGCCTTTATGGCTACACCTTC. This translates into CASSADRDTPGLYGYTF. This chain joins TRBV7-9 and TRBJ1-2; D possibly corresponds to TRBD1 (6 bases). Trimming shortened V by 5 bases and J by 5 bases, and 24 bases separated the two germline ends. The V gene's germline CDR1 is SEHNR and CDR2 FQNEAQ (reference sequence). The CDR3 is 17 residues long.

This clonotype has at least ten counts. V gene TRBV7-9 combines with J gene TRBJ2-1; a weak D match, TRBD2 (5 bases). V lost 1 base and J 7 bases, leaving 11 bases between the germline ends. CDR1 is SEHNR, CDR2 FQNEAQ, per germline (reference sequence). This CDR3 region has 14 residues. The CDR3 protein is CASSLEARGNEQFF. The CDR3 nucleotides read TGTGCCAGCAGCTTAGAGGCCCGAGGGAATGAGCAGTTCTTC.

This clonotype was seen ten or more times. The CDR3 is CASSVGWGFTDTQYF. For the CDR3, the DNA is TGTGCCAGCAGCGTAGGCTGGGGGTTTACAGATACGCAGTATTTT. This rearrangement joins TRBV9 to TRBJ2-3, with D perhaps TRBD1 or TRBD2 (5 bases each). CDR3 size: 15 residues. Germline V gives CDR1 SGDLS, CDR2 YYNGEE. V lost 0 bases to trimming and J lost 3 bases, with 11 bases between them.

The chain recombines TRBV9 with TRBJ2-2; the match to TRBD2 covers 14 bases. The CDR3 totals 16 residues. Trimming took 2 bases from V and 6 from J; bases not matched to a gene: 3. Germline V lookup: CDR1 SGDLS, CDR2 YYNGEE. This CDR3 reads CASSVETSGRAGELFF. The CDR3 region has the DNA TGTGCCAGCAGCGTTGAGACTAGCGGGAGGGCCGGGGAGCTGTTTTTT.

Notes on this clonotype: The CDR3 ends on some other residue instead of the conserved phenylalanine or tryptophan, so this is likely a read error. The V gene is TRBV9, the J gene TRBJ2-5; 11 bases fit TRBD2. Germline CDR1 and CDR2: SGDLS and YYNGEE. J was trimmed by 5 bases and V by 0 bases; bases with no gene match: 3. The CDR3 consists of 15 residues. For the CDR3, the DNA is TGTGCCAGCAGCGTAGTACTAGCGGGGGTGGAGACCCAGTACCTC. This codes for CASSVVLAGVETQYL.

This clonotype has a count of ten or more. The chain combines TRBV19 with TRBJ1-2; weak D call: TRBD1 (6 bases). The V gene's germline CDR1 is LNHDA and CDR2 SQIVND (reference sequence). V was cut by 6 bases and J by 3 bases, with 20 bases left in between. The CDR3 extends over 16 amino acids. CDR3 amino acids: CASSHPQGGGHYGYTF. The CDR3 DNA reads as TGTGCCAGTAGCCACCCCCAAGGTGGGGGCCACTATGGCTACACCTTC.

The chain uses TRBV28 and TRBJ2-7; the D is unclear. Trimming took 10 bases from V and 4 from J, leaving 11 bases between them. Germline CDR1 MDHEN, CDR2 SYDVKM. The CDR3 length is 11 residues. CDR3 amino acids: CATLDLYEQYF. Written as DNA, the CDR3 is TGTGCCACGCTCGACTTGTACGAGCAGTACTTC.

The sample holds many counts of this clonotype. CDR3 nucleotides: TGTGCCAGCAGTCCGCGTCGGGTATCAGATACGCAGTATTTT. Translated, it gives CASSPRRVSDTQYF. The gene calls are TRBV2 and TRBJ2-3; no clear D. Germline V CDR1 and CDR2: SNHLY, FYNNEI. There are 14 residues in the CDR3. Trimming removed 5 bases from V and 4 bases from J, with 13 bases in between. Variable domain in full (rest from reference TRBV2 and TRBJ2-3): EPEVTQTPSHQVTQMGQEVILRCVPISNHLYFYWYRQILGQKVEFLVSFYNNEISEKSEIFDDQFSVERPDGSNFTLKIRSTKLEDSAMYFCASSPRRVSDTQYFGPGTRLTVL.

There are many counts of this clonotype. The rearrangement joins TRBV24-1 to TRBJ2-7, with 7 nucleotides matching TRBD1. CDR3 length: 15 residues. Germline V gene lookup returns CDR1 KGHDR and CDR2 SFDVKD. With V trimmed by 3 bases and J by 3 bases, 7 bases remained unmatched. Here the CDR3 DNA reads TGTGCCACCAGTGATCCCCACGGGACAGTCTACGAGCAGTACTTC. This codes for CATSDPHGTVYEQYF.

V gene TRBV11-2 combines with J gene TRBJ2-1, with 11 bases fitting TRBD1. Germline values: CDR1 SGHAT, CDR2 FQNNGV. This CDR3 region has 16 residues. V gave up 2 bases and J gave up 7 bases; unmatched junction bases: 7. The CDR3 coding sequence is TGTGCCAGCAGCTTACTCGTAGGACAGGGGGCGAATGAGCAGTTCTTC. Protein product: CASSLLVGQGANEQFF.

This clonotype has a count of ten or more. The V call is TRBV6-5, the J call TRBJ2-7, with a weak D call TRBD2 (6 bases). This CDR3 is built from 14 residues. The germline V and J ends were trimmed by 2 bases and 3 bases, with 11 bases remaining between them. Germline V gives CDR1 MNHEY, CDR2 SVGAGI. CDR3 protein: CASSYGGTGYEQYF. The CDR3 nucleotides read TGTGCCAGCAGTTACGGGGGGACGGGCTACGAGCAGTACTTC.